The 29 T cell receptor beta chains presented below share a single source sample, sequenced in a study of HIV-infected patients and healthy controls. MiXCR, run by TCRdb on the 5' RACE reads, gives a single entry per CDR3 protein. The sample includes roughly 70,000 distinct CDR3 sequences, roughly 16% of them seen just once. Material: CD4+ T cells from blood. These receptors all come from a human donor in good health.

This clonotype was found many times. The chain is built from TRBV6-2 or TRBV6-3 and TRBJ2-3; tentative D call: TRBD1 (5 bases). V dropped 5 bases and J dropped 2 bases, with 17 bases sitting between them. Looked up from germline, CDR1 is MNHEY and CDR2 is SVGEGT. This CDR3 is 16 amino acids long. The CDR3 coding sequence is TGTGCCAGCAGTCCACAAACTCGCAGGGACACAGATACGCAGTATTTT. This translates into CASSPQTRRDTDTQYF.

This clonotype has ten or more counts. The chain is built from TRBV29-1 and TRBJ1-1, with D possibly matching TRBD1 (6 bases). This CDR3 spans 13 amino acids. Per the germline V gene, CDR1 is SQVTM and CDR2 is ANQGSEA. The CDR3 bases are TGCGGGGGCAGATCCCATTCCAACACTGAAGCTTTCTTT. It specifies CGGRSHSNTEAFF.

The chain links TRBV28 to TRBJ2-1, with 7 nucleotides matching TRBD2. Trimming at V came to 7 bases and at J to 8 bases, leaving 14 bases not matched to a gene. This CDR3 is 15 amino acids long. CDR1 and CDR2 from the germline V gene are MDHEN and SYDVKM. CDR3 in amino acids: CASNRGDPQGDEQFF. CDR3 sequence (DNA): TGTGCCAGCAATCGGGGGGACCCACAAGGCGATGAGCAGTTCTTC.

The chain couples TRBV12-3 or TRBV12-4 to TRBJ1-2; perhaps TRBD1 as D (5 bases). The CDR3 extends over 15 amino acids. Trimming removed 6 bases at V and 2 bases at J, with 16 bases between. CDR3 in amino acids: CASSPQGLINYGYTF. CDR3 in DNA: TGTGCCAGCAGCCCCCAGGGCCTTATAAACTATGGCTACACCTTC.

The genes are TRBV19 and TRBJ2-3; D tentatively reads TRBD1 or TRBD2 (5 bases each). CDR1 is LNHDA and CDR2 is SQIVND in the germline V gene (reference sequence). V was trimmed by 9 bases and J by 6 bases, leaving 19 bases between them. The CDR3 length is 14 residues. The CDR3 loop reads CASHGTVFPDTQYF. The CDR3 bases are TGTGCCAGCCACGGGACGGTTTTTCCCGATACGCAGTATTTT.

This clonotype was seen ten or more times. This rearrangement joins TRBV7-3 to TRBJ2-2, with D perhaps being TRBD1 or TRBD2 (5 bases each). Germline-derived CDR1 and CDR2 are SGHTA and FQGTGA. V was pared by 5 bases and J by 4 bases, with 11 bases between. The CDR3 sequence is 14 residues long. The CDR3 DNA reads TGTGCCAGCAGCCCGCAGGGACCCACCGGGGAGCTGTTTTTT. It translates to CASSPQGPTGELFF.

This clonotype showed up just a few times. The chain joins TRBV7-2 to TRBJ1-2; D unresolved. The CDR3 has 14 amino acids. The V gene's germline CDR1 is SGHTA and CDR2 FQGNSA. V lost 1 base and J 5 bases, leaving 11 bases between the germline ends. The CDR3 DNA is TGTGCCAGCAGCTTAGATCGATCGGGTTATGGCTACACCTTC. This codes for CASSLDRSGYGYTF.

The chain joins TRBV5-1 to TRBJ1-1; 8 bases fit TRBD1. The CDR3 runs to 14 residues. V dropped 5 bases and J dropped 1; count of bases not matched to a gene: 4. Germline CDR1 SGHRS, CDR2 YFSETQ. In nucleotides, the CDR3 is TGCGCCAGCAGGACCGGGACAGGGAACACTGAAGCTTTCTTT. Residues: CASRTGTGNTEAFF.

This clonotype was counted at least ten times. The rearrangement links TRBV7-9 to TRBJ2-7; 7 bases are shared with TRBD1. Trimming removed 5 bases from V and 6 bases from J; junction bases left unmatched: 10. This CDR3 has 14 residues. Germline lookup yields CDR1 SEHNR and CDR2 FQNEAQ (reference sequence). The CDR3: CASSLTGTAAEQYF. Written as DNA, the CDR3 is TGTGCCAGCAGCCTAACCGGGACAGCAGCCGAGCAGTACTTC.

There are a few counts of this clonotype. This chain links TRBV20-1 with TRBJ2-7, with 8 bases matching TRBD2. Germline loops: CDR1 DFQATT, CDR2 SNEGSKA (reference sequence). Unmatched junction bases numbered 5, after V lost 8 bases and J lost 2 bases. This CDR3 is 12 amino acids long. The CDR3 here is CSTGGGTYEQYF. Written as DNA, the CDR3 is TGCAGTACGGGCGGGGGGACCTACGAGCAGTACTTC.

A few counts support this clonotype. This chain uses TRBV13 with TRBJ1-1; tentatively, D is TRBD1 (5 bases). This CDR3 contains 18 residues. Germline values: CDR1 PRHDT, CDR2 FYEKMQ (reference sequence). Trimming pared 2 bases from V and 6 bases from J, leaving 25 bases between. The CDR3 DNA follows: TGTGCCAGCAGCTTAAGGGAGGGACGGTGGGTTGGTGGAGCTGAAGCTTTCTTT. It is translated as CASSLREGRWVGGAEAFF. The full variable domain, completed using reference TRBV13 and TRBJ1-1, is AAGVIQSPRHLIKEKRETATLKCYPIPRHDTVYWYQQGPGQDPQFLISFYEKMQSDKGSIPDRFSAQQFSDYHSELNMSSLELGDSALYFCASSLREGRWVGGAEAFFGQGTRLTVV.

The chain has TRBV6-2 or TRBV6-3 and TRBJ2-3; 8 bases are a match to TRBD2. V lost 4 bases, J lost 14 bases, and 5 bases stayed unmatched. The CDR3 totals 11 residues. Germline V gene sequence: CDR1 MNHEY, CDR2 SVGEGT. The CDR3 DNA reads TGTGCCAGCAGTTTGGGACTAGATCTGTATTTT. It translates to CASSLGLDLYF.

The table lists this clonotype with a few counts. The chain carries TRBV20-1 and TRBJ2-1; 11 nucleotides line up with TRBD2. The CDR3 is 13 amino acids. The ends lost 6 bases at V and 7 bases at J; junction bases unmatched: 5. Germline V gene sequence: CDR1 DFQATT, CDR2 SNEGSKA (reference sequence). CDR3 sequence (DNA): TGCAGTGCCAAACTAGCGGGAGTTAATGAGCAGTTCTTC. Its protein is CSAKLAGVNEQFF.

The CDR3 DNA reads TGTGCCAGCAGCGACAGGGGCGATTCACCCCTCCACTTT. Protein product: CASSDRGDSPLHF. V is TRBV6-4 and J is TRBJ1-6; TRBD1 matches 8 bases. The V gene end was trimmed by 6 bases and the J gene end by 8 bases; junction bases not matched to a gene: 3. The germline CDR1 and CDR2 sequences are MRHNA and SNTAGT. This CDR3 spans 13 amino acids.

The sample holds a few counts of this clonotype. The chain's CDR3 is CASSRLGDWEETQYF. The DNA for the CDR3 is TGTGCCAGCAGCCGCCTAGGGGACTGGGAGGAGACCCAGTACTTC. The chain combines TRBV7-2 with TRBJ2-5, with TRBD2 as a possible D gene (6 bases). Germline values: CDR1 SGHTA, CDR2 FQGNSA. The length of the CDR3 is 15 residues. V gave up 5 bases and J gave up 5 bases, with 18 bases separating them. The complete variable domain, with remaining parts taken from reference TRBV7-2 and TRBJ2-5, reads GAGVSQSPSNKVTEKGKDVELRCDPISGHTALYWYRQSLGQGLEFLIYFQGNSAPDKSGLPSDRFSAERTGGSVSTLTIQRTQQEDSAVYLCASSRLGDWEETQYFGPGTRLLVL.

CDR3 loop: CASSDRKSSYNSPLHF. DNA for the CDR3: TGTGCCAGCAGTGACAGAAAGAGCTCCTATAATTCACCCCTCCACTTT. The chain recombines TRBV6-6 with TRBJ1-6; D might be TRBD1 (5 bases). This CDR3 is built from 16 residues. Per germline, CDR1 MNHNY and CDR2 SVGAGI (reference sequence). Trimming took 5 bases from V and 0 from J, leaving 11 bases between them.

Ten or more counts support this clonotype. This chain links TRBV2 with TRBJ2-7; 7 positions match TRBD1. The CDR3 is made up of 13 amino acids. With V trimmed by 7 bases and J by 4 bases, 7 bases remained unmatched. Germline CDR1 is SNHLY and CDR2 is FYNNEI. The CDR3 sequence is CASTPGTDYEQYF. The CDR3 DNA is TGTGCCAGCACCCCCGGGACAGATTACGAGCAGTACTTC.

The CDR3 here is CSASPTGEAFF. CDR3 in DNA: TGCAGTGCTAGTCCAACGGGCGAAGCTTTCTTT. The V gene is TRBV20-1, the J gene TRBJ1-1; D gene uncertain. The CDR3 is 11 amino acids. V was trimmed by 3 bases and J by 8 bases, leaving 10 bases between them. Looked up from germline, CDR1 is DFQATT and CDR2 is SNEGSKA (reference sequence).

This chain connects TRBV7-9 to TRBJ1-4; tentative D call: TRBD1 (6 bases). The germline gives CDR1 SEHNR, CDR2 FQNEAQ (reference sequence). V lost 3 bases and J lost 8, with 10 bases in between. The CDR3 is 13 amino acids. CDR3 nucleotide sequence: TGTGCCAGCAGCTTCGGGACACCCGAAAAACTGTTTTTT. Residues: CASSFGTPEKLFF.

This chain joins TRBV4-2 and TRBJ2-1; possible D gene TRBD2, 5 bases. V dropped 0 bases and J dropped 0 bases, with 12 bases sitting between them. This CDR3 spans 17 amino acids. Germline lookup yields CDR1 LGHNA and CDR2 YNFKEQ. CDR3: CASSQDVAGSSYNEQFF. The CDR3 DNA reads TGTGCCAGCAGCCAAGATGTTGCTGGGAGCTCCTACAATGAGCAGTTCTTC.

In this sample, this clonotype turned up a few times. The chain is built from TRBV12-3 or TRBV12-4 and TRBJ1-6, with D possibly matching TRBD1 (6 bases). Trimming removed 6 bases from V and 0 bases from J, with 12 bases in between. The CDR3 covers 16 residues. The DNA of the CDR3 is TGTGCCAGCAGACCGGGACAAGACTCCTATAATTCACCCCTCCACTTT. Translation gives CASRPGQDSYNSPLHF.

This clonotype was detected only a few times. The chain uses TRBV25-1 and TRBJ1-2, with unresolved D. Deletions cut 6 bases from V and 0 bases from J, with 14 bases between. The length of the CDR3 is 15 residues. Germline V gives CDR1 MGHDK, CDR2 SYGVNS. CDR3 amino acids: CASSPTGRANYGYTF. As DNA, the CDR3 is TGTGCCAGCAGCCCCACCGGACGGGCTAACTATGGCTACACCTTC.

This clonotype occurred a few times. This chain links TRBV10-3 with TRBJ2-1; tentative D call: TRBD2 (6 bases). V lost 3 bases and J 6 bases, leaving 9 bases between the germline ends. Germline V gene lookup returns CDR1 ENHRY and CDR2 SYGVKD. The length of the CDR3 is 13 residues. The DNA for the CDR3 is TGTGCCATCAGTGAACTAGCCGGCAATGAGCAGTTCTTC. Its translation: CAISELAGNEQFF.

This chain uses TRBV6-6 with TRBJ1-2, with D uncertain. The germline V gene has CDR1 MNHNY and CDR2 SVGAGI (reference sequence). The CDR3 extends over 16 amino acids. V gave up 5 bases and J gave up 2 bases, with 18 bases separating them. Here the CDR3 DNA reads TGTGCCAGCAGTATAACAACACGGACCTTAAACTATGGCTACACCTTC. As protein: CASSITTRTLNYGYTF.

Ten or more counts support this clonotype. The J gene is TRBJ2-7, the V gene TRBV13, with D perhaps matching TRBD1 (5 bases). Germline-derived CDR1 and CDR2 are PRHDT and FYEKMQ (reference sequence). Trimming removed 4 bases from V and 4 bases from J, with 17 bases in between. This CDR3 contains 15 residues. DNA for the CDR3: TGTGCCAGCAGCTCCTGGGGCCGGACGACTTACGAGCAGTACTTC. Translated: CASSSWGRTTYEQYF.

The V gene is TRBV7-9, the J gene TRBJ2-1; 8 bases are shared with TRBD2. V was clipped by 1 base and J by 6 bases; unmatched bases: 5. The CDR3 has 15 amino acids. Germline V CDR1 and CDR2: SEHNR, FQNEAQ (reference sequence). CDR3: CASSLVSGTGNEQFF. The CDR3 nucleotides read TGTGCCAGCAGCTTAGTTAGCGGGACCGGCAATGAGCAGTTCTTC.

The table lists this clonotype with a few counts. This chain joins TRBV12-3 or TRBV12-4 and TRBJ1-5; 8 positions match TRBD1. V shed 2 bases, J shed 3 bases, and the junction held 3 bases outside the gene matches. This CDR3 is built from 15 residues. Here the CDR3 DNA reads TGTGCCAGCAGTTTATCAGGGGGCGTCAATCAGCCCCAGCATTTT. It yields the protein CASSLSGGVNQPQHF.

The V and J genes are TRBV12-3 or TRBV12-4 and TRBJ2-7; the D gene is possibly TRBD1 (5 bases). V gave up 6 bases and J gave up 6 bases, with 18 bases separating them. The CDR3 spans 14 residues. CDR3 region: CASRSPGLFAEQYF. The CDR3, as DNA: TGTGCCAGCAGGTCTCCAGGGTTGTTCGCCGAGCAGTACTTC.

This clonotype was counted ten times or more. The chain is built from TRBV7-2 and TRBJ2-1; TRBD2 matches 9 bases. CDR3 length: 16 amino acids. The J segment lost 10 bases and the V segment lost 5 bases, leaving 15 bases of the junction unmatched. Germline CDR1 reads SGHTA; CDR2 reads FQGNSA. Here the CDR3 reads CASSISVGASGDEQFF. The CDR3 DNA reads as TGTGCCAGCAGCATATCAGTGGGGGCTAGCGGGGACGAGCAGTTCTTC.